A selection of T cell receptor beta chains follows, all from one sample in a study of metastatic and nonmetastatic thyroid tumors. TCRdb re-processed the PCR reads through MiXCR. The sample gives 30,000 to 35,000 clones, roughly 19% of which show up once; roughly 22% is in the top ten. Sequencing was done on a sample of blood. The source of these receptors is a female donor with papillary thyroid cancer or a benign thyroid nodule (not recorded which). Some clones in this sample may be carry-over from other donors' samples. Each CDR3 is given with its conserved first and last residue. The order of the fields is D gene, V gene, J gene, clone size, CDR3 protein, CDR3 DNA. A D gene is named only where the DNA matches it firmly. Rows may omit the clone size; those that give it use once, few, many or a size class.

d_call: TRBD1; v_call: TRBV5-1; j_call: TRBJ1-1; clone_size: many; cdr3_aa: CASSLGGQGLDF; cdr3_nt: TGCGCCAGCAGCTTGGGGGGACAGGGACTCGACTTT
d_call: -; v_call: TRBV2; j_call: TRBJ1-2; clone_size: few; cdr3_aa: CASTQTGAGGYTF; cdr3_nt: TGTGCCAGCACTCAGACGGGGGCTGGTGGCTACACCTTC
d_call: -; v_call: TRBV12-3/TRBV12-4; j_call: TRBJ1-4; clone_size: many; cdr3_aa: CASSPTAGVMSKLFF; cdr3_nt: TGTGCCAGCAGCCCCACGGCGGGTGTAATGTCAAAACTGTTTTTT
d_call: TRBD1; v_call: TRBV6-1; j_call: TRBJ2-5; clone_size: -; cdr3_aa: CASSPTRQGAETQYF; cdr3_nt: TGTGCCAGCAGCCCCACCAGACAGGGGGCAGAGACCCAGTACTTC
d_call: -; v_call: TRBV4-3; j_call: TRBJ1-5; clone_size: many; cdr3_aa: CASSQEVSGQPQHF; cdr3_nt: TGCGCCAGCAGCCAAGAGGTGTCCGGGCAGCCCCAGCATTTT
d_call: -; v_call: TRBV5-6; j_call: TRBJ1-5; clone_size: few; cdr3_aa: CASSLTNQPQHF; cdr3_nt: TGTGCCAGCAGCTTGACCAACCAGCCCCAGCATTTT
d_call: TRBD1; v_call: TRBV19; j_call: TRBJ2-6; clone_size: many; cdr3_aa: CASSVRQGTAGANVLTF; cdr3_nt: TGTGCCAGTAGTGTTCGACAGGGAACTGCTGGGGCCAACGTCCTGACTTTC
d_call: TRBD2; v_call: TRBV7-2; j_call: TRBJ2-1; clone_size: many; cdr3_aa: CASSPAGGVYNEQFF; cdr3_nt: TGTGCCAGCAGCCCAGCGGGGGGAGTCTACAATGAGCAGTTCTTC
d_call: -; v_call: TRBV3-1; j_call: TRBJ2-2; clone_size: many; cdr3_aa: CASSHSGELFF; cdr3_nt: TGTGCCAGCAGCCACAGCGGGGAGCTGTTTTTT
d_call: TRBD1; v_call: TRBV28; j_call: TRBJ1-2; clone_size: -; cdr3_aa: CATQGEDGYTF; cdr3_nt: TGTGCCACTCAGGGGGAGGATGGCTACACCTTC
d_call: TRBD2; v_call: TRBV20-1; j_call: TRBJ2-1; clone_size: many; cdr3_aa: CSAERGGLDEQFF; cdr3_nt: TGCAGTGCCGAGCGGGGGGGCCTGGATGAGCAGTTCTTC
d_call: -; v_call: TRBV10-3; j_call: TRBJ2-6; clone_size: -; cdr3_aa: CAISDRAGANVLTF; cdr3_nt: TGTGCCATCAGTGACAGGGCTGGGGCCAACGTCCTGACTTTC
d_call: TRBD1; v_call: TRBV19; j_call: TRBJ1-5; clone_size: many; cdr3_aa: CASSGTGGRQPQHF; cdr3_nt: TGTGCCAGTAGCGGGACAGGGGGACGACAGCCCCAGCATTTT
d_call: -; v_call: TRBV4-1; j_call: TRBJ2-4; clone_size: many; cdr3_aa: CASSQGGAKNIQYF; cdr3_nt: TGCGCCAGCAGCCAAGGAGGGGCCAAAAACATTCAGTACTTC
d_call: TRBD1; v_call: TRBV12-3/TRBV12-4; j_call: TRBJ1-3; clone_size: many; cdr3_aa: CASSSGQGDGGNTIYF; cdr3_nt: TGTGCCAGCAGCTCGGGACAGGGGGATGGAGGAAACACCATATATTTT
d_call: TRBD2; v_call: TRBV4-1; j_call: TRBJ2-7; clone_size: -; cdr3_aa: CASSQEGQREWNEQYF; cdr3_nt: TGCGCCAGCAGCCAAGAGGGGCAGCGGGAGTGGAACGAGCAGTACTTC
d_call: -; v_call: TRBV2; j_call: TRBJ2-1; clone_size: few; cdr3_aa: CASSTGDEQFF; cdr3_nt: TGTGCCAGCAGTACGGGGGATGAGCAGTTCTTC
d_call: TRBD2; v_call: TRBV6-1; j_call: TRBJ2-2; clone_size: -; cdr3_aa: CANGYAGGTGELFF; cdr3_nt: TGTGCCAATGGTTATGCGGGGGGTACCGGGGAGCTGTTTTTT
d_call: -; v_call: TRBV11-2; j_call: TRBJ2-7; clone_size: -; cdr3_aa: CASSRNPGTQSTYEQYF; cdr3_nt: TGTGCCAGCAGCCGAAACCCCGGGACTCAGTCAACTTACGAGCAGTACTTC
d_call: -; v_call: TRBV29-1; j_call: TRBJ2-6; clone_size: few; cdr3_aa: CSVPDRYQGANVLTF; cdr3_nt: TGCAGCGTACCTGATAGGTACCAAGGGGCCAACGTCCTGACTTTC
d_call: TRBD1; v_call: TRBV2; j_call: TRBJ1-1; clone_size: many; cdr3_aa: CASSDPVGQGEWNTEAFF; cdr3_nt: TGTGCCAGCAGTGACCCCGTCGGACAGGGCGAGTGGAACACTGAAGCTTTCTTT
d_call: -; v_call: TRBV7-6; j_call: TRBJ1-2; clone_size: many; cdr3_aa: CASSPPGGLNYGYTF; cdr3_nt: TGTGCCAGCAGCCCTCCCGGCGGACTAAACTATGGCTACACCTTC
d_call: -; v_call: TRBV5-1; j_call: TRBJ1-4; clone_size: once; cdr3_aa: CASKPGTTNEKLFF; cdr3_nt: TGCGCCAGCAAGCCGGGCACAACTAATGAAAAACTGTTTTTT
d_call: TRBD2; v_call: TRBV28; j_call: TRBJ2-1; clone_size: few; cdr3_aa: CASSLSLSTSGSNEQFF; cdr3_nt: TGTGCCAGCAGTTTATCCTTATCGACTAGCGGGAGCAACGAGCAGTTCTTC
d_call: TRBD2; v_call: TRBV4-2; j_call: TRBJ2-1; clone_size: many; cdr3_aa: CASSQDPSGGANEQFF; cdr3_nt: TGTGCCAGCAGCCAAGACCCTAGCGGGGGGGCCAATGAGCAGTTCTTC
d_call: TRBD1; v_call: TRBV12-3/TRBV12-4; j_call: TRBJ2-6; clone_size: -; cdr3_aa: CASRDRQGRHSGANVLTF; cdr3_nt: TGTGCCAGCAGGGATCGACAGGGCCGCCACTCTGGGGCCAACGTCCTGACTTTC
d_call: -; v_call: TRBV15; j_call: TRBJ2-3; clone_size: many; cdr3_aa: CATSRALSDTQYF; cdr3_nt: TGTGCCACCAGCAGAGCCCTATCAGATACGCAGTATTTT
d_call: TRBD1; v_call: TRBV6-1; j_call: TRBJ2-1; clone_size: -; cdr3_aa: CASSLQGGIYNEQFF; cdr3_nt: TGTGCCAGCAGTTTACAAGGGGGCATATACAATGAGCAGTTCTTC
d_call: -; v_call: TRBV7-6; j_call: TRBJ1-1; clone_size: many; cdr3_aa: CASSRGVGLSAFF; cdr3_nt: TGTGCCAGCAGCCGGGGGGTCGGGCTGAGTGCTTTCTTT
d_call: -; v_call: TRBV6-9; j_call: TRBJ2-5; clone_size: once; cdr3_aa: CASSYGGHVIETQYF; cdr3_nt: TGTGCCAGCAGTTACGGGGGACACGTAATCGAGACCCAGTACTTC
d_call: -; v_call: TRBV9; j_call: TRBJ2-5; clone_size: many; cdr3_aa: CASSVAIAAQETQYF; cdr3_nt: TGTGCCAGCAGCGTAGCCATAGCGGCCCAAGAGACCCAGTACTTC
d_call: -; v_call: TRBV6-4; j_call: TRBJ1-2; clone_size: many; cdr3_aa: CASSDSGDHGYTF; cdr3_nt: TGTGCCAGCAGTGACTCGGGGGACCATGGCTACACCTTC
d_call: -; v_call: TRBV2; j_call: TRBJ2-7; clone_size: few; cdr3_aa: CALEQPRGGYEQYF; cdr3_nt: TGTGCCCTAGAACAGCCGCGTGGGGGTTACGAGCAGTACTTC
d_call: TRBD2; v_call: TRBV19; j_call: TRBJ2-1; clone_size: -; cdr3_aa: CASAGLAGYNDQFF; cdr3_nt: TGTGCCAGTGCTGGGCTAGCGGGTTACAATGATCAGTTCTTC
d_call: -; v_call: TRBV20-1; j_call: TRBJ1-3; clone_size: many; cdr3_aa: CSASGQQARRIIRSGNTIYF; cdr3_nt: TGCAGTGCTAGTGGGCAGCAGGCCCGGAGGATCATACGCTCTGGAAACACCATATATTTT
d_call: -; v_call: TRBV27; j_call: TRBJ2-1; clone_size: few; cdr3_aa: CASSLSTVQSEQFF; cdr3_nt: TGTGCCAGCAGTTTATCCACGGTACAAAGTGAGCAGTTCTTC
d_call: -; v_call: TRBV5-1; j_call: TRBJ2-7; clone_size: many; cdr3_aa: CASSLHWTESYEQYF; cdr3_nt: TGCGCCAGCAGCTTGCATTGGACAGAATCCTACGAGCAGTACTTC
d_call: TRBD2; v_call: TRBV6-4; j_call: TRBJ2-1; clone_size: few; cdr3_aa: CASSDASGSYEQFF; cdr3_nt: TGTGCCAGCAGTGACGCTAGCGGGAGCTACGAGCAGTTCTTC
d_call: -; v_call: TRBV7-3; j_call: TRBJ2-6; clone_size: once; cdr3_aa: CASRPAGAGANVLTF; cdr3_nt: TGTGCCAGCAGACCCGCGGGGGCAGGGGCCAACGTCCTGACTTTC
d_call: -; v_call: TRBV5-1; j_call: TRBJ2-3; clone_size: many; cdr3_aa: CASSLDAGWGADIADTQYF; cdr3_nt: TGCGCCAGCAGCTTGGACGCCGGATGGGGGGCCGACATAGCAGATACGCAGTATTTT
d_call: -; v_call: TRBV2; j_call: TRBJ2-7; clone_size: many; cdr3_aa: CASGPGLLVYEQYF; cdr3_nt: TGTGCCAGCGGACCAGGACTTTTAGTTTACGAGCAGTACTTC
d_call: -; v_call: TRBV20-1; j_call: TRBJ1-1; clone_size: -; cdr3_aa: CSARGGRGTEAFF; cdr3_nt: TGCAGTGCTAGGGGGGGTCGGGGGACTGAAGCTTTCTTT
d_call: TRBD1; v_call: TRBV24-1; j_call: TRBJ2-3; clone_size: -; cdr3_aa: CATSYAGGRDTQYF; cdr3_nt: TGTGCCACCAGTTACGCAGGGGGCCGAGATACGCAGTATTTT
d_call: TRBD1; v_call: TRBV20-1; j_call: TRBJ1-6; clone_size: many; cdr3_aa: CSARSPRTGWLLSPLHF; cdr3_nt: TGCAGTGCTAGATCCCCTAGGACAGGGTGGCTCCTTTCACCCCTCCACTTT
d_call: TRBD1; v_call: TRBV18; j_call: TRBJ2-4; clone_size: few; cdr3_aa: CASSLMTGGAGADKNIQYF; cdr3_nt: TGTGCCAGCTCCCTCATGACAGGGGGCGCTGGAGCGGACAAAAACATTCAGTACTTC
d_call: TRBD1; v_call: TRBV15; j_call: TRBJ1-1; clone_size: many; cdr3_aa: CATSSGTGGNTEAFF; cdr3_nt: TGTGCCACCAGCAGCGGGACAGGGGGGAACACTGAAGCTTTCTTT
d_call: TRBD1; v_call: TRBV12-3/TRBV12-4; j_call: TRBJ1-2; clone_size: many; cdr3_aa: CATHSGGDGYTF; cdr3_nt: TGTGCCACCCATTCAGGGGGGGATGGCTACACCTTC
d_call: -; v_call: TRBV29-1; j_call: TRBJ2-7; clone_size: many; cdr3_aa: CSGTGRGYEQYF; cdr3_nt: TGCAGCGGGACGGGCAGGGGCTACGAGCAGTACTTC
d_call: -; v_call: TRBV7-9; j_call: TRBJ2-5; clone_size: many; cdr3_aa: CASGSKRAYQETQYF; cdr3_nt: TGTGCCAGCGGAAGTAAGCGGGCGTACCAAGAGACCCAGTACTTC